These 2 T cell receptor beta chains came from one sample sequenced in a study of PD-1 blockade in classical Hodgkin lymphoma. All trial patients relapsed after autologous stem cell transplantation. The table came from immunoSEQ multiplex PCR; TCRdb's copy has only in-frame clones and leaves some out. The repertoire holds about 84,000 clones, with approximately 88% as singletons. Sequences were derived from peripheral blood mononuclear cells (PBMCs), sampled at baseline. Every receptor here comes from a human donor with classical Hodgkin lymphoma.

The J gene is TRBJ2-1, the V gene TRBV11-3; TRBD2 might be the D (6 bases). This CDR3 comprises 17 residues. V dropped 3 bases and J dropped 8 bases, with 23 bases sitting between them. From germline, CDR1 is SGHNT and CDR2 YENEEA. In DNA form, the CDR3 reads TGTGCCAGCAGCTTCGAGATGGCAGGAGGGCCTTTCCATGAGCAGTTCTTC. Protein: CASSFEMAGGPFHEQFF.

This clone has a single count. This chain uses TRBV28 with TRBJ2-1, with D maybe TRBD2 (6 bases). Trimming removed 0 bases from V and 4 bases from J, with 13 bases in between. Germline V lookup: CDR1 MDHEN, CDR2 SYDVKM. The CDR3 length is 16 residues. The DNA for the CDR3 is TGTGCCAGCAGTTTATGGGCGGGACCCGGATACAATGAGCAGTTCTTC. Protein product: CASSLWAGPGYNEQFF.